Below are 18 T cell receptor beta chains sequenced from a single sample in a study of tissue T cells after allogeneic stem cell transplantation. The method was immunoSEQ multiplex PCR; TCRdb's version includes in-frame clones alone and lacks a portion of them. The profile shows 4,000 to 5,500 clones, less than 50% of them singletons. Time point denoted: mouse harvest day 14 after allogeneic transplant. Tail vein injection delivered 10^7 T-cell-depleted bone marrow cells and 10^6 splenic CD5+ T cells. Sequencing was carried out using gut tissue. These receptors were obtained from a female BALB/c mouse given C57BL/6 T cells with graft-versus-host disease after an allogeneic hematopoietic cell transplant.

This clone is labeled medium-sized. Here the gene names and germline are mouse. Read coverage stops 1 residue before the CDR3 terminus; the germline J gene supplies the remainder. V is TRBV12-2 and J is TRBJ2-7; TRBD2 matches 11 bases. Germline V gene data show CDR1 as SGHLS and CDR2 as HYDKME. V trimming: 0 bases; J trimming: 0 bases; junction bases outside the gene matches: 0. The CDR3 has 15 amino acids. CDR3 sequence reads: CASSLDWGGSYEQYF. The covered CDR3 bases are TGTGCCAGCTCTCTCGACTGGGGGGGCTCCTATGAACAGTAC.

In its sample, this clone ranks as medium-sized. All gene names here are mouse names. The read terminates 1 residue ahead of where the CDR3 ends, so the germline J gene completes it. The gene calls are TRBV26 and TRBJ1-3; D is unresolved. In germline, CDR1 is KGHPV, CDR2 FQNQEV (reference sequence). With 2 bases removed from V and 0 bases from J, the gap between germline ends came to 5 bases. The CDR3 contains 14 residues. The CDR3 reads CASSLRDSGNTLYF. The covered CDR3 bases are TGTGCCAGCAGTCTGAGAGATTCTGGAAATACGCTCTAT.

This clone has just a few counts. Germline and genes here are mouse. From the germline J gene comes the end of the CDR3, since the read stops 1 residue before it. This rearrangement joins TRBV14 to TRBJ1-1; D not certain. The CDR3 has 14 amino acids. V gave up 5 bases and J gave up 4 bases, with 15 bases separating them. The germline CDR1 and CDR2 sequences are SGHDT and FRDEAV. The covered CDR3 bases are TGTGCCAGCAGCGTGGGGAGTTGGGGCACAGAAGTCTTC. Translating it yields CASSVGSWGTEVF. The CDR3, in full, reads CASSVGSWGTEVFF.

By share of the sample, this clone is medium-sized (0.01 to 0.1%). Here the gene names and germline are mouse. With the read ending 1 residue before the CDR3 end, the germline J gene is used to fill in that end. The chain is built from TRBV19 and TRBJ2-7; 12 positions agree with TRBD1. The length of the CDR3 is 15 residues. The junction had 7 bases not matched to a gene; V was cut back by 2 bases and J by 7 bases. Germline loops: CDR1 FNHDT, CDR2 SITEND (reference sequence). The DNA read from the CDR3 is TGTGCCAGCAGTATTGGGACAGGGGGCGCAGAGGAACAGTAC. Translating gives CASSIGTGGAEEQY. The full CDR3 is CASSIGTGGAEEQYF.

About this clone: The gene names given are mouse names. The read terminates 1 residue before the CDR3 end, so the remaining end is supplied by the germline J gene. The chain combines TRBV12-1 with TRBJ2-5; TRBD2 matches at 7 bases. The ends lost 0 bases at V and 0 bases at J; junction bases unmatched: 5. This CDR3 is 16 amino acids long. Germline assignment: CDR1 SGHSN and CDR2 HYEKVE. This CDR3 reads CASSLALGVNQDTQYF. Incomplete CDR3 DNA: TGTGCCAGCTCTCTCGCTCTGGGGGTTAACCAAGACACCCAGTAC. Full variable domain (outside the CDR3, taken from reference TRBV12-1 and TRBJ2-5): DSGVVQSPRHIIKEKGGRSVLTCIPISGHSNVVWYQQTLGKELKFLIQHYEKVERDKGFLPSRFSVQQFDDYHSEMNMSALELEDSAMYFCASSLALGVNQDTQYFGPGTRLLVL.

Points on this clone: A much bigger clone sits one base away, suggesting this may be a read error. The gene names given are mouse names. The CDR3 end lies 1 residue beyond the end of the read and is filled in from the germline J gene. The chain employs TRBV26 and TRBJ1-3; no clear D gene. The V end was cut by 4 bases, the J end by 0 bases, with 4 bases between. This CDR3 has 13 residues. Germline V lookup: CDR1 KGHPV, CDR2 FQNQEV (reference sequence). This CDR3 is CASSQISGNTLYF. The covered CDR3 bases are TGTGCCAGCAGTCAAATTTCTGGAAATACGCTCTAT. The full variable domain, its missing parts supplied by reference TRBV26 and TRBJ1-3, is NSKVIQTPRYLVKGQGQKAKMRCIPEKGHPVVFWYQQNKNNEFKFLINFQNQEVLQQIDMTEKRFSAECPSNSPCSLEIQSSEAGDSALYLCASSQISGNTLYFGEGSRLIVV.

On this clone: Here the gene names and germline are mouse. The observed sequence ends 1 residue before the CDR3 terminus, with the missing tail filled in from the germline J gene. The V gene is TRBV16, the J gene TRBJ1-3, with D possibly matching TRBD1 (5 bases). Deletions cut 3 bases from V and 2 bases from J, with 5 bases between. The CDR3 is 13 residues long. Germline CDR1 reads SGHSA; CDR2 reads FRNQAP. This chain's CDR3 is CASSLGAGNTLYF. CDR3 DNA (partial): TGTGCAAGCAGCTTGGGGGCTGGAAATACGCTCTAT.

The sample holds one count of this clone. Gene and germline names: mouse. The CDR3 bases that were read are TGTAGTTCTAGGGGACAGACAAACACCGGGCAGCTCTAC. It encodes CSSRGQTNTGQLY. The entire CDR3 reads CSSRGQTNTGQLYF. The V call is TRBV30, the J call TRBJ2-2, with TRBD1 identical over 7 bases. The read gets to within 1 residue of the CDR3 end, and the germline J gene fills in the rest. V shed 3 bases, J shed 0 bases, and the junction held 1 base outside the gene matches. This CDR3 region has 14 residues. CDR1 and CDR2 (germline): SQVVS, ANEGSEA.

By frequency in the sample, this clone is medium-sized. Gene names refer to mouse genes. The sequence runs out 1 residue before the end of the CDR3; the remainder is reconstructed from the germline J gene. V gene TRBV31 combines with J gene TRBJ2-7, with TRBD2 identical over 10 bases. Germline trimming cut 0 bases from V and 2 bases from J; bases unmatched to any gene: 1. The CDR3 runs to 14 residues. Per the germline V gene, CDR1 is GKSSPN and CDR2 is SITVG. The CDR3 region is CAWSLGTGAYEQYF. CDR3 bases read: TGTGCCTGGAGTCTCGGGACTGGGGCCTATGAACAGTAC.

Notes on this clone: Mouse gene names apply. From the germline J gene comes the end of the CDR3, since the read stops 1 residue before it. This rearrangement joins TRBV3 to TRBJ2-7, with 10 bases that match TRBD2. CDR1 SNHLY and CDR2 FYNGKV come from the germline V gene (reference sequence). The junction had 3 bases not matched to a gene; V was cut back by 2 bases and J by 2 bases. This CDR3 region has 15 residues. The sequenced part of the CDR3 DNA is TGTGCCAGCAGCTTAAAGGGACTGGGGACCTATGAACAGTAC. Protein sequence: CASSLKGLGTYEQY. The CDR3 as a whole reads CASSLKGLGTYEQYF.

A word on this clone: Mouse names are used for the genes. The CDR3 goes on 1 residue after the read ends, and that part is filled in from the germline J gene. This rearrangement joins TRBV12-1 to TRBJ2-4, with unresolved D. The CDR3 is 14 amino acids. V was clipped by 0 bases and J by 0 bases, with 6 bases between them. CDR1 SGHSN and CDR2 HYEKVE come from the germline V gene. The CDR3 DNA, read in part, is TGTGCCAGCTCTCTCGTGGGTAGTCAAAACACCTTGTAC. It is translated as CASSLVGSQNTLY. The whole CDR3 sequence reads CASSLVGSQNTLYF.

Comment on this clone: Genes and germline are mouse. The read falls 1 residue short of the CDR3 end, and the missing part is taken from the germline J gene. Other DNA sequences from this sample encode an identical CDR3 as well. The chain is built from TRBV3 and TRBJ2-4; D is perhaps TRBD1 or TRBD2 (6 bases each). V lost 2 bases, J lost 0 bases, and 9 bases lay in between. This CDR3 spans 15 amino acids. Germline values: CDR1 SNHLY, CDR2 FYNGKV (reference sequence). The part of the CDR3 DNA that was read is TGTGCCAGCAGCTTATTGGGGGCTAGTCAAAACACCTTGTAC. This gives the protein CASSLLGASQNTLY. The full CDR3 reads CASSLLGASQNTLYF.

As regards this clone: Gene labels here are mouse ones. The read finishes 1 residue shy of the CDR3 end, and the germline J gene is used to complete it. J is TRBJ1-2 and V is TRBV16, with 7 bases fitting TRBD1. Looked up from germline, CDR1 is SGHSA and CDR2 is FRNQAP. This CDR3 comprises 15 residues. V gave up 1 base and J gave up 0 bases; unmatched junction bases: 2. The CDR3 region is CASSLGQGANSDYTF. The CDR3 DNA, read in part, is TGTGCAAGCAGCTTAGGCCAGGGGGCAAACTCCGACTACACC.

Only a few counts were recorded for this clone. Gene names are the mouse ones. The observed sequence ends 1 residue before the CDR3 terminus, with the missing tail filled in from the germline J gene. The V gene is TRBV26, the J gene TRBJ2-4; D gene unclear. Germline loops: CDR1 KGHPV, CDR2 FQNQEV (reference sequence). V was clipped by 7 bases and J by 1 base, with 3 bases between them. This CDR3 spans 11 amino acids. CDR3 amino acids: CASKGQNTLYF. CDR3 bases read: TGTGCCAGCAAGGGTCAAAACACCTTGTAC.

This clone was detected only a few times. Genes and germline are mouse. The CDR3 is cut off 1 residue early in the read; its end comes from the germline J gene. The chain uses TRBV16 and TRBJ1-3; the match to TRBD1 covers 7 bases. There are 15 residues in the CDR3. The germline gives CDR1 SGHSA, CDR2 FRNQAP. Unmatched junction bases numbered 2, after V lost 1 base and J lost 2 bases. This CDR3 reads CASSLAGTAGNTLYF. CDR3 DNA, as far as it was read: TGTGCAAGCAGCTTAGCCGGGACAGCTGGAAATACGCTCTAT.

Judged by abundance, this clone is medium-sized. Here the gene names and germline are mouse. The CDR3 is cut off 1 residue early in the read; its end comes from the germline J gene. J is TRBJ1-3 and V is TRBV2; D is possibly TRBD1 (6 bases). Germline-derived CDR1 and CDR2 are LGHNA and YSYQKL. This CDR3 has 16 residues. Between the trimmed V and J ends, which lost 0 bases and 2 bases, there was a span of 11 bases. The covered CDR3 bases are TGTGCCAGCAGCCAAGAGGCAGGGGTGACTGGAAATACGCTCTAT. Protein sequence: CASSQEAGVTGNTLY. The whole CDR3 protein reads CASSQEAGVTGNTLYF. The complete variable domain, with remaining parts taken from reference TRBV2 and TRBJ1-3, reads DPKIIQKPKYLVAVTGSEKILICEQYLGHNAMYWYRQSAKKPLEFMFSYSYQKLMDNQTASSRFQPQSSKKNHLDLQITALKPDDSATYFCASSQEAGVTGNTLYFGEGSRLIVV.

Worth noting for this clone: Any gene name here is a mouse gene name. The CDR3 end lies 1 residue beyond the end of the read and is filled in from the germline J gene. V is TRBV13-3 and J is TRBJ1-4, with 8 bases aligning to TRBD1. Unmatched junction bases numbered 5, after V lost 7 bases and J lost 3 bases. Germline V gives CDR1 NNHDY, CDR2 SYVADS. This CDR3 has 14 residues. The CDR3 region is CASGATGANERLFF. CDR3 DNA (partial): TGTGCCAGCGGGGCGACAGGGGCCAACGAAAGATTATTT.

In this sample, this clone turned up a few times. Mouse gene names and germline throughout. The read ends 1 residue shy of where the CDR3 ends; the end is completed using the germline J gene. The chain couples TRBV26 to TRBJ2-2; TRBD1 aligns across 7 bases. In germline, CDR1 is KGHPV, CDR2 FQNQEV (reference sequence). The ends lost 2 bases at V and 2 bases at J; junction bases unmatched: 2. The CDR3 runs 15 residues. The CDR3 DNA, read in part, is TGTGCCAGCAGTCTGGGCAGGGGGAACACCGGGCAGCTCTAC. Protein: CASSLGRGNTGQLY. In full, the CDR3 is CASSLGRGNTGQLYF.